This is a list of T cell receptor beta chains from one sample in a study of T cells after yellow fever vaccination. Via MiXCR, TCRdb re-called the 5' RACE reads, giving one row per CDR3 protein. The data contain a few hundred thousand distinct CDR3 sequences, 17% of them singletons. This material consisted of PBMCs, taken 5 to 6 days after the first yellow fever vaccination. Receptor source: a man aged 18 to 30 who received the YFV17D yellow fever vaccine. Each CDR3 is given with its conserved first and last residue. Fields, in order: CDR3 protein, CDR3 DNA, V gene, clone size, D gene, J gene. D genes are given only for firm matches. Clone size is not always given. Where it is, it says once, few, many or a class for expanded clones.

CDR3 protein: CATSDLEGGGYEQYF
CDR3 DNA: TGTGCCACCAGTGATTTGGAGGGGGGCGGCTACGAGCAGTACTTC
V gene: TRBV24-1
clone size: few
D gene: .
J gene: TRBJ2-7

CDR3 protein: CASSIVASGQPQHF
CDR3 DNA: TGTGCCAGTAGTATCGTCGCGTCAGGTCAGCCCCAGCATTTT
V gene: TRBV19
clone size: .
D gene: .
J gene: TRBJ1-5

CDR3 protein: CASSPLRPDEQYF
CDR3 DNA: TGTGCCAGCTCACCACTCAGGCCTGACGAGCAGTACTTC
V gene: TRBV18
clone size: .
D gene: .
J gene: TRBJ2-7

CDR3 protein: CASSQGRDPDTQYF
CDR3 DNA: TGCGCCAGCAGCCAAGGCCGGGACCCAGATACGCAGTATTTT
V gene: TRBV4-3
clone size: .
D gene: .
J gene: TRBJ2-3

CDR3 protein: CASSLRQVGNEQFF
CDR3 DNA: TGTGCCAGCAGCTTGAGGCAGGTGGGGAATGAGCAGTTCTTC
V gene: TRBV7-2
clone size: .
D gene: .
J gene: TRBJ2-1

CDR3 protein: CATRDRLNYGYTF
CDR3 DNA: TGTGCCACCAGGGACAGGCTTAACTATGGCTACACCTTC
V gene: TRBV2
clone size: few
D gene: TRBD1
J gene: TRBJ1-2

CDR3 protein: CASSEGRVGTTDTQYF
CDR3 DNA: TGTGCCAGCAGTGAAGGGAGGGTGGGTACCACAGATACGCAGTATTTT
V gene: TRBV25-1
clone size: .
D gene: TRBD2
J gene: TRBJ2-3

CDR3 protein: CASSLEGYVEQPQHF
CDR3 DNA: TGCGCCAGCAGCTTGGAGGGGTACGTGGAACAGCCCCAGCATTTT
V gene: TRBV5-1
clone size: .
D gene: .
J gene: TRBJ1-5

CDR3 protein: CASSLVPDTDTQYF
CDR3 DNA: TGCGCCAGCAGCTTGGTCCCCGACACAGATACGCAGTATTTT
V gene: TRBV5-1
clone size: .
D gene: .
J gene: TRBJ2-3

CDR3 protein: CASSFWDTNQPQHF
CDR3 DNA: TGTGCCAGCAGTTTTTGGGACACAAATCAGCCCCAGCATTTT
V gene: TRBV12-3/TRBV12-4
clone size: .
D gene: .
J gene: TRBJ1-5

CDR3 protein: CASSGGTQETQYF
CDR3 DNA: TGTGCCAGCAGCGGTGGGACACAAGAGACCCAGTACTTC
V gene: TRBV7-8
clone size: few
D gene: .
J gene: TRBJ2-5

CDR3 protein: CASRGDNENPIYF
CDR3 DNA: TGCGCCAGCAGAGGGGACAATGAAAACCCCATATATTTT
V gene: TRBV5-1
clone size: few
D gene: .
J gene: TRBJ1-3

CDR3 protein: CASSPEGWTGGRSGNQPQHF
CDR3 DNA: TGTGCCAGCAGCCCTGAGGGATGGACAGGGGGCCGAAGTGGCAATCAGCCCCAGCATTTT
V gene: TRBV7-3
clone size: few
D gene: TRBD1
J gene: TRBJ1-5

CDR3 protein: CASSQDRVGEKLFF
CDR3 DNA: TGCGCCAGCAGCCAGGACAGGGTGGGGGAAAAACTGTTTTTT
V gene: TRBV4-1
clone size: few
D gene: TRBD1
J gene: TRBJ1-4

CDR3 protein: CASSLGSGGFQETQYF
CDR3 DNA: TGTGCCAGCAGCTTAGGGAGCGGGGGATTTCAAGAGACCCAGTACTTC
V gene: TRBV7-3
clone size: .
D gene: TRBD2
J gene: TRBJ2-5

CDR3 protein: CASGTGLSSNQPQHF
CDR3 DNA: TGTGCTAGTGGTACCGGACTGAGTAGCAATCAGCCCCAGCATTTT
V gene: TRBV12-5
clone size: few
D gene: .
J gene: TRBJ1-5

CDR3 protein: CASSPAASGQGFYEQYF
CDR3 DNA: TGTGCCAGCAGCCCTGCTGCCTCGGGACAGGGTTTCTACGAGCAGTACTTC
V gene: TRBV4-2
clone size: many
D gene: TRBD1
J gene: TRBJ2-7

CDR3 protein: CSASDREEQYF
CDR3 DNA: TGCAGTGCTAGCGACAGGGAAGAGCAGTACTTC
V gene: TRBV20-1
clone size: few
D gene: TRBD1
J gene: TRBJ2-7

CDR3 protein: CASSLGSSRGPETQYF
CDR3 DNA: TGTGCCAGCAGCTTAGGTTCTAGCCGGGGACCAGAGACCCAGTACTTC
V gene: TRBV7-7
clone size: .
D gene: .
J gene: TRBJ2-5

CDR3 protein: CASSLDRGSEQFF
CDR3 DNA: TGTGCCAGCAGCTTAGACAGGGGGAGTGAGCAGTTCTTC
V gene: TRBV7-3
clone size: .
D gene: TRBD1
J gene: TRBJ2-1

CDR3 protein: CASSWDVYGYTF
CDR3 DNA: TGTGCCAGCAGCTGGGATGTCTATGGCTACACCTTC
V gene: TRBV5-5
clone size: .
D gene: .
J gene: TRBJ1-2

CDR3 protein: CSAENPGYEETQYF
CDR3 DNA: TGCAGTGCCGAAAACCCCGGTTATGAGGAGACCCAGTACTTC
V gene: TRBV20-1
clone size: many
D gene: .
J gene: TRBJ2-5

CDR3 protein: CATRGRGTDTQYF
CDR3 DNA: TGTGCCACCAGGGGGCGGGGAACAGATACGCAGTATTTT
V gene: TRBV24-1
clone size: many
D gene: .
J gene: TRBJ2-3

CDR3 protein: CASSDRTGWYGYTF
CDR3 DNA: TGTGCCAGCAGTGATCGGACAGGGTGGTATGGCTACACCTTC
V gene: TRBV6-1
clone size: few
D gene: TRBD1
J gene: TRBJ1-2

CDR3 protein: CSARGPRGETQYF
CDR3 DNA: TGCAGTGCTAGAGGCCCCCGGGGGGAGACCCAGTACTTC
V gene: TRBV20-1
clone size: once
D gene: .
J gene: TRBJ2-5

CDR3 protein: CASSHDPGSDTQYF
CDR3 DNA: TGTGCCAGCAGCCACGACCCCGGGTCAGATACGCAGTATTTT
V gene: TRBV5-8
clone size: .
D gene: .
J gene: TRBJ2-3

CDR3 protein: CASSFLGQLAKNIQYF
CDR3 DNA: TGTGCCAGCAGCTTCCTCGGTCAACTAGCCAAAAACATTCAGTACTTC
V gene: TRBV5-6
clone size: .
D gene: .
J gene: TRBJ2-4

CDR3 protein: CASSHWTSGGARRQWNTQYF
CDR3 DNA: TGTGCCAGCAGCCATTGGACTAGCGGGGGGGCCCGGAGACAGTGGAATACGCAGTATTTT
V gene: TRBV11-2
clone size: .
D gene: TRBD2
J gene: TRBJ2-3